The clone carrying this TCR beta chain was seen only a few times. Its antigen is unidentified. Study-level results: Tumor memory CD4+ T cell TCR gene usage was found to cluster with blood and lymph node memory CD4+ cells and with lymph node naive CD4+ cells. Larger-cohort validation covered only one TCR beta V-J rearrangement.

Germline-derived CDR1 and CDR2 are SNHLY and FYNNEI. This CDR3 region has 15 residues. Trimming cost V 8 bases and J 0 bases; bases outside gene matches: 3. CD4+CD45RO+CD25- cells were isolated as memory CD4+ T cells. After constant-region reverse-primer amplification, full-length variable regions underwent semi-nested PCR with Nested Universal Primer A. In TCRdb, the 5' RACE reads were re-called with MiXCR into one record per CDR3 protein. The data hold approximately 8,800 distinct CDR3 sequences, with roughly 52% observed a single time. J is TRBJ2-3 and V is TRBV2, with TRBD2 matching 12 bases. This TCR came from a female donor with breast cancer. Sample: memory CD4+ T cells sorted from a lymph node. Subset given: memory CD4+ T cells, CD4+CD45RO+CD25-. This CDR3 is CASGTSGLSTDTQYF. CDR3 DNA sequence: TGTGCCAGCGGGACTAGCGGGCTGAGCACAGATACGCAGTATTTT.